Each of the 23 T cell receptor beta chains below was sequenced from the same sample in a study of TET2 disruption in CD19-targeted CAR T cells. Sample treatment: autologous CTL019 cells: CD19 CAR with 4-1BB and CD3 zeta domains. For these TCRs, the target antigens are not known. The data were produced by immunoSEQ multiplex PCR, yet TCRdb's version contains in-frame clones alone and is incomplete. The sample holds about 25,000 clones. This material consisted of CD8- CAR+ T cells sorted from cultured blood T cells, taken for CD19 CAR T cell therapy. Stated subset: CD8-negative CAR-positive T cells from the infusion product. Receptors were obtained from a man in his 70s with chronic lymphocytic leukemia.

As for this clone: The read ends 3 residues early relative to the CDR3; the germline J gene fills the gap. The chain joins TRBV5-1 to TRBJ2-4; D may be TRBD2 (6 bases). V was clipped by 7 bases and J by 8 bases, with 19 bases between them. CDR1 SGHRS and CDR2 YFSETQ come from the germline V gene. The CDR3 is 14 residues long. The sequenced CDR3 bases are TGCGCCAGCTCCACGCCCGATTCGGGGGACATT. It is translated as CASSTPDSGDI. The entire CDR3 protein reads CASSTPDSGDIQYF.

A note on this clone: The sequenced fragment ends 3 residues before the CDR3 boundary, so the rest is inferred from the germline J gene. J is TRBJ1-6 and V is TRBV6-2 or TRBV6-3; 9 nucleotides match TRBD1. V lost 8 bases and J lost 9; bases outside the gene matches: 8. Germline CDR1 and CDR2: MNHEY and SVGEGT. CDR3 length: 14 residues. CDR3 amino acids: CASGRTGDPSPLHF. Incomplete CDR3 DNA: TGTGCCAGCGGGCGGACAGGGGATCCTTCACCC.

A remark on this clone: Read sequence stops 3 residues before the CDR3 end, and the germline J gene provides the missing end. The chain carries TRBV7-9 and TRBJ2-7, with TRBD2 matching over 9 bases. CDR3 length equals 15 residues. Per germline, CDR1 SEHNR and CDR2 FQNEAQ (reference sequence). Trimming took 1 base from V and 5 from J; bases not matched to a gene: 6. CDR3 sequence: CASSLVGSSGDEQYF. Partial CDR3 DNA: TGTGCCAGCAGCTTAGTCGGATCTAGCGGGGACGAG.

About this clone itself: The read halts 3 residues ahead of the CDR3 end, with the missing end drawn from the germline J gene. The V and J genes are TRBV20-1 and TRBJ1-2, with a tentative D call TRBD1 (5 bases). The CDR3 consists of 15 residues. Germline assignment: CDR1 DFQATT and CDR2 SNEGSKA (reference sequence). The CDR3 sequence: CSAPGQAGRTDTYTF. The covered CDR3 bases are TGCAGTGCCCCGGGCCAAGCGGGGCGCACAGATACC.

A note on this clone: Coverage ceases 3 residues before the CDR3 finishes, and the germline J gene fills in the end. Within the sample, other DNA sequences also encode this same CDR3. The J gene is TRBJ1-2, the V gene TRBV7-2; 10 bases line up with TRBD1. CDR1 is SGHTA and CDR2 is FQGNSA in the germline V gene. The CDR3 is 14 residues long. The CDR3 DNA, read in part, is TGTGCCAGCAGCACCCAGGGACAGGGGTACGGT. Translating it yields CASSTQGQGYG. The CDR3 reads in full as CASSTQGQGYGYTF.

In the case of this clone: Read data end 3 residues before the CDR3 end; the end is taken from the germline J gene. The chain employs TRBV19 and TRBJ1-5; 8 bases agree with TRBD1. CDR3 length: 12 amino acids. Trimming removed 9 bases from V and 6 bases from J; junction bases left unmatched: 4. Germline V lookup: CDR1 LNHDA, CDR2 SQIVND (reference sequence). CDR3 sequence: CASRGRGQPQHF. CDR3 DNA (partial): TGTGCCAGCAGGGGGCGCGGTCAGCCC.

Points on this clone: The read is 3 residues too short to cover the CDR3 end, so that end is filled in from the germline J gene. The V call is TRBV19, the J call TRBJ1-1; 8 positions agree with TRBD1. Germline CDR1 LNHDA, CDR2 SQIVND (reference sequence). V was clipped by 5 bases and J by 4 bases; unmatched bases: 6. The CDR3 length is 14 residues. The sequenced CDR3 bases are TGTGCCAGTAGTGTTACAGGGGGAGGCACTGAA. Translated: CASSVTGGGTE. The CDR3 reads in full as CASSVTGGGTEAFF.

Worth noting for this clone: Read data end 3 residues before the CDR3 end; the end is taken from the germline J gene. V is TRBV13 and J is TRBJ2-5, with D perhaps matching TRBD1 or TRBD2 (7 bases each). Trimming pared 5 bases from V and 5 bases from J, leaving 18 bases between. Germline CDR1 reads PRHDT; CDR2 reads FYEKMQ (reference sequence). The length of the CDR3 is 15 residues. The CDR3 DNA, read in part, is TGTGCCAGCAGCGACAGCAGACAGGGAGGGGAGACC. It specifies CASSDSRQGGET. The CDR3 in full is CASSDSRQGGETQYF. Using reference TRBV13 and TRBJ2-5 for the parts outside the CDR3, the full variable domain is AAGVIQSPRHLIKEKRETATLKCYPIPRHDTVYWYQQGPGQDPQFLISFYEKMQSDKGSIPDRFSAQQFSDYHSELNMSSLELGDSALYFCASSDSRQGGETQYFGPGTRLLVL.

A note on this clone: The read comes to an end 3 residues before the CDR3 does, leaving the germline J gene to fill in the end. The chain joins TRBV9 to TRBJ2-3; TRBD2 matches 8 bases. The germline CDR1 and CDR2 sequences are SGDLS and YYNGEE. This CDR3 region has 16 residues. CDR3 amino acids: CASSVDQRGTLRTQYF. The sequenced CDR3 bases are TGTGCCAGCAGCGTAGATCAGCGGGGGACCCTCAGGACG. Looking up the rest from reference TRBV9 and TRBJ2-3 gives the full variable domain: DSGVTQTPKHLITATGQRVTLRCSPRSGDLSVYWYQQSLDQGLQFLIQYYNGEERAKGNILERFSAQQFPDLHSELNLSSLELGDSALYFCASSVDQRGTLRTQYFGPGTRLTVL.

In the case of this clone: With the read ending 3 residues before the CDR3 end, the germline J gene is used to fill in that end. The genes are TRBV6-1 and TRBJ2-2; D may match TRBD1 or TRBD2 (5 bases each). Trimming stripped 1 base from V and 7 bases from J, with 16 bases between. Germline V CDR1 and CDR2: MNHNS, SASEGT. The CDR3 runs to 16 residues. CDR3 residues: CASSEGVVPRGGELFF. Incomplete CDR3 DNA: TGTGCCAGCAGTGAAGGCGTAGTTCCGAGGGGCGGGGAG.

This clone is labeled medium-sized based on frequency. The CDR3 end falls 3 residues outside the read, so it is completed with the germline J gene. The chain employs TRBV2 and TRBJ1-1; possibly TRBD1 for D (6 bases). The CDR3 is 14 amino acids. V dropped 6 bases and J dropped 1 base, with 12 bases sitting between them. CDR1 is SNHLY, CDR2 FYNNEI, per germline. CDR3 DNA, as far as it was read: TGTGCCAGCAGGGGACAATTATCGAACACTGAA. Translated, it gives CASRGQLSNTE. The whole CDR3 sequence is CASRGQLSNTEAFF.

Regarding this clone: The CDR3 extends 3 residues past the end of the read, so its final part is completed from the germline J gene. The chain joins TRBV6-1 to TRBJ2-4; 9 bases align to TRBD1. Germline loops: CDR1 MNHNS, CDR2 SASEGT. CDR3 length: 15 residues. The CDR3 DNA, read in part, is TGTGCCAGCAGTGAAATGACAGGGGGTACCCAATCT. Translated, it gives CASSEMTGGTQS. In full, the CDR3 reads CASSEMTGGTQSQYF.

The CDR3 protein is CAWSPLQETQYF. Incomplete CDR3 DNA: TGTGCCTGGAGTCCGTTGCAGGAGACC. V usage is TRBV30 and J usage is TRBJ2-5; D remains unclear. The CDR3 is cut off 3 residues early in the read; its end comes from the germline J gene. The CDR3 extends over 12 amino acids. With 2 bases removed from V and 5 bases from J, the gap between germline ends came to 9 bases. The germline V gene has CDR1 GTSNPN and CDR2 SVGIG (reference sequence).

In the case of this clone: The read falls 3 residues short of the CDR3 end, and the missing part is taken from the germline J gene. V and J are TRBV7-8 and TRBJ2-7; possibly TRBD2 for D (7 bases). Trimming took 6 bases from V and 2 from J, leaving 17 bases between them. The CDR3 extends over 15 amino acids. CDR1 and CDR2 (germline): SGHVS, FQNEAQ. The CDR3 loop reads CASSLGGGLPYEQYF. The part of the CDR3 DNA that was read is TGTGCCAGCAGTTTGGGCGGGGGCCTCCCCTACGAG.

Notes on this clone: With the read ending 3 residues before the CDR3 end, the germline J gene is used to fill in that end. V and J are TRBV7-9 and TRBJ1-1, with a possible D match to TRBD1 (5 bases). Germline CDR1 is SEHNR and CDR2 is FQNEAQ (reference sequence). The length of the CDR3 is 15 residues. CDR3 sequence reads: CASTAQSIRGDTAFF. CDR3 bases read: TGTGCCAGCACAGCGCAGTCCATCAGAGGGGATACG. Filled out from reference TRBV7-9 and TRBJ1-1, the complete variable domain reads DTGVSQNPRHKITKRGQNVTFRCDPISEHNRLYWYRQTLGQGPEFLTYFQNEAQLEKSRLLSDRFSAERPKGSFSTLEIQRTEQGDSAMYLCASTAQSIRGDTAFFGQGTRLTVV.

About this clone itself: Coverage ceases 3 residues before the CDR3 finishes, and the germline J gene fills in the end. The chain is built from TRBV20-1 and TRBJ2-5; 8 nucleotides agree with TRBD2. The CDR3 totals 15 residues. Germline V gene sequence: CDR1 DFQATT, CDR2 SNEGSKA (reference sequence). The V segment lost 3 bases and the J segment 1 base; nucleotides outside the gene matches: 7. CDR3 region: CSASRPGLAQETQYF. Partial CDR3 DNA: TGCAGTGCTAGTAGGCCAGGACTAGCCCAAGAGACC.

Concerning this clone: The missing CDR3 end, 3 residues past where the read stops, is filled in from the germline J gene. The chain combines TRBV19 with TRBJ2-4; 10 positions agree with TRBD1. The CDR3 has 14 residues. Germline values: CDR1 LNHDA, CDR2 SQIVND (reference sequence). The CDR3 bases that were read are TGTGCCAGTACCCCGGGACAGGGGATTTTTGGT. Its protein product is CASTPGQGIFG. In full, the CDR3 is CASTPGQGIFGQYF. Supplemented by reference TRBV19 and TRBJ2-4, the full variable domain reads DGGITQSPKYLFRKEGQNVTLSCEQNLNHDAMYWYRQDPGQGLRLIYYSQIVNDFQKGDIAEGYSVSREKKESFPLTVTSAQKNPTAFYLCASTPGQGIFGQYFGAGTRLSVL.

To note about this clone: The CDR3 is cut off 3 residues early in the read; its end comes from the germline J gene. The chain uses TRBV2 and TRBJ2-5, with 7 positions matching TRBD2. J lost 7 bases, V lost 6 bases, and 14 bases had no gene match. Per the germline V gene, CDR1 is SNHLY and CDR2 is FYNNEI. This CDR3 spans 15 amino acids. The CDR3 region is CASRDRDSPSGTQYF. Partial CDR3 DNA: TGTGCCAGCAGAGACCGGGACTCCCCTAGCGGGACC.

In the case of this clone: From the germline J gene comes the end of the CDR3, since the read stops 3 residues before it. The V call is TRBV19, the J call TRBJ1-1; no clear D gene. The germline CDR1 and CDR2 sequences are LNHDA and SQIVND (reference sequence). CDR3 length: 13 amino acids. Deletions cut 5 bases from V and 4 bases from J, with 11 bases between. CDR3 sequence reads: CASSPLLVTEAFF. CDR3 DNA (partial): TGTGCCAGTAGTCCCCTTTTAGTCACTGAA.

On this clone itself: The read ends 3 residues early relative to the CDR3; the germline J gene fills the gap. The J gene is TRBJ2-1, the V gene TRBV7-3; D is perhaps TRBD1 (7 bases). The CDR3 contains 16 residues. Germline assignment: CDR1 SGHTA and CDR2 FQGTGA. V lost 5 bases, J lost 5 bases, and 19 bases lay in between. The DNA read from the CDR3 is TGTGCCAGCAGCGCCTCGGGCAGGGGGGAAGACAATGAG. The encoded protein is CASSASGRGEDNE. The entire CDR3 reads CASSASGRGEDNEQFF.

A word on this clone: The read is 3 residues too short to cover the CDR3 end, so that end is filled in from the germline J gene. The V call is TRBV4-1, the J call TRBJ2-5; TRBD2 aligns across 7 bases. From germline, CDR1 is MGHRA and CDR2 YSYEKL. CDR3 length equals 15 residues. V shed 1 base and J 5 bases; nucleotides not matched to a gene: 7. CDR3 bases read: TGCGCCAGCAGCCAAGCGGACGGACTAGTGGAGACC. Its protein product is CASSQADGLVET. In full, the CDR3 is CASSQADGLVETQYF.

With regard to this clone: The read falls 3 residues short of the CDR3 end, and the missing part is taken from the germline J gene. The chain combines TRBV20-1 with TRBJ1-2; D is ambiguous. This CDR3 has 14 residues. Germline CDR1 is DFQATT and CDR2 is SNEGSKA (reference sequence). CDR3 DNA (partial): TGCAGTGCTGATTCCGGGGTCCCCTCGGGAGGC. Amino acids: CSADSGVPSGG. In full, the CDR3 is CSADSGVPSGGYTF.

Concerning this clone: From the germline J gene comes the end of the CDR3, since the read stops 3 residues before it. The chain joins TRBV27 to TRBJ1-2, with TRBD1 identical over 10 bases. Unmatched junction bases numbered 8, after V lost 4 bases and J lost 3 bases. The CDR3 runs 16 residues. Germline V gene data show CDR1 as MNHEY and CDR2 as SMNVEV (reference sequence). CDR3 bases read: TGTGCCAGCAGTTCGGGACAGGGGTTGGGGGACTATGGC. This codes for CASSSGQGLGDYG. Given in full, the CDR3 is CASSSGQGLGDYGYTF.